This TCR beta chain came from a study of shared clonotypes between healthy human individuals. Study as a whole: There were three CD4 naive, three CD4 memory, two CD8 naive and one CD8 memory plates per donor.

General study results and limits: The study found lower generation probabilities in non-shared clonotypes than in those shared by all four donors.

Repertoires were generated with immunoSEQ multiplex PCR, while TCRdb's copy carries only in-frame clones and drops some. The sample shows about 2.2 million clones, roughly 91% of them seen only once. Naive CD8 isolation took CD45RO-negative cells positively selected for CCR7 and excluded terminally differentiated effector memory CD45RA+ cells. Germline CDR1 SGHNT, CDR2 YYREEE (reference sequence). V lost 4 bases and J lost 3, with 22 bases in between. This CDR3 has 18 residues. Remarks on this clone: What it recognizes is unknown.

The V gene is TRBV5-4, the J gene TRBJ1-4, with D unresolved. The sequence derives from a man aged 18 to 29 in good health. Some clones in this sample may be carry-over from other donors' samples. The specimen sequenced was naive CD8+ T cells from PBMCs. CDR3 coding DNA: TGTGCCAGCAGCGCCGGGTCCGGACGTTTGGAGGCTAATGAAAAACTGTTTTTT. Amino acids: CASSAGSGRLEANEKLFF.